Below, one TCR beta chain is given with its context. Its matching antigen is unknown. The sample holds other DNA sequences that translate to the same CDR3. CDR1 and CDR2 (germline): MNHEY, SMNVEV (reference sequence). V was pared by 6 bases and J by 2 bases, with 3 bases of the junction left unmatched. This CDR3 region has 14 residues. These data come from a study of shared clonotypes between healthy human individuals. General observations from the study: What rarefaction showed was incomplete sorted-subset sequencing despite large depth. Naive subsets generally exceeded memory subsets in estimated richness. Genetic and exposure-history diversity was limited by the few donors.

The data were produced by immunoSEQ multiplex PCR, yet TCRdb's version contains in-frame clones alone and is incomplete. The sample has around 2,100,000 clones; about 95% are singletons. Positive CCR7 selection of CD45RO-negative cells yielded the naive CD8 cells, and terminally differentiated effector memory CD45RA+ cells were excluded. Sequencing used naive CD8+ T cells sorted from blood. The origin of this receptor is a man in his late teens or twenties in good health. V is TRBV27 and J is TRBJ1-5; the match to TRBD1 covers 8 bases. The CDR3 spells CASRPGQGNQPQHF. In DNA form, the CDR3 reads TGTGCCAGCAGACCGGGACAGGGCAATCAGCCCCAGCATTTT.